These 31 T cell receptor beta chains came from one sample sequenced in a study of vaccination and CD4 T cells after COVID-19. These receptors are not linked to any known antigen. Documented treatment: approximately nine-day PBMC culture with coronavirus spike peptide pools or control peptides (ViraFEST assay). Sequenced with the Oncomine TCR Beta short-read assay was DNA taken from cultured CD4+ T cells. TCRdb itself ran the PCR reads through MiXCR, one entry per CDR3 protein. The sample gives around 20,000 distinct CDR3 sequences, around 60% of which show up once; around 7% is in the top ten. The material was CD4+ T cells from blood, cultured in vitro, obtained before SARS-CoV-2 vaccination. All receptors derive from a human donor who had recovered from COVID-19.

J is TRBJ2-7 and V is TRBV20-1, with a weak D call TRBD1 (6 bases). V was shortened by 6 bases and J by 6 bases, with 21 bases between the two germline ends. Germline V CDR1 and CDR2: DFQATT, SNEGSKA (reference sequence). This CDR3 has 14 residues. In DNA, the CDR3 is TGCAGTGCGAGGCCAGGGGAGTCTAAGCGCGAGCAGTACTTC. Protein sequence: CSARPGESKREQYF.

The chain couples TRBV6-1 to TRBJ2-7; 7 bases are shared with TRBD2. Germline lookup yields CDR1 MNHNS and CDR2 SASEGT. This CDR3 has 14 residues. V was clipped by 5 bases and J by 7 bases; unmatched bases: 11. CDR3: CASSKLASSREQYF. The CDR3 DNA follows: TGTGCCAGCAGTAAACTAGCGTCCTCTAGGGAGCAGTACTTC.

The chain uses TRBV6-1 and TRBJ1-1; 7 positions match TRBD1. V lost 6 bases to trimming and J lost 1 base; unmatched junction nucleotides: 8. Per the germline V gene, CDR1 is MNHNS and CDR2 is SASEGT. The CDR3 totals 15 residues. The CDR3 spells CASSDRDSQNTEAFF. Written as DNA, the CDR3 is TGTGCCAGCAGCGACCGGGACAGTCAGAACACTGAAGCTTTCTTT.

The V gene is TRBV20-1, the J gene TRBJ2-2; D perhaps matches TRBD2 (5 bases). The CDR3 totals 14 residues. Trimming took off 0 bases at V and 4 bases at J, with 9 bases between the two ends. Germline V lookup: CDR1 DFQATT, CDR2 SNEGSKA (reference sequence). The CDR3 protein is CSARDFRGTGELFF. Here the CDR3 DNA reads TGCAGTGCTAGAGATTTTCGGGGCACCGGGGAGCTGTTTTTT.

Only one count was recorded for this clonotype. At one boundary the junction diverges from the germline segment, which might be a read error. The CDR3 bases are TGTGCCAGTAGCTTGGATAATTCACCCCTCCACTTT. Its protein is CASSLDNSPLHF. This rearrangement joins TRBV5-4 to TRBJ1-6; D is undetermined. The CDR3 length is 12 residues. Germline loops: CDR1 SGHNT, CDR2 YYREEE (reference sequence). Using reference TRBV5-4 and TRBJ1-6 for the parts outside the CDR3, the full variable domain is ETGVTQSPTHLIKTRGQQVTLRCSSQSGHNTVSWYQQALGQGPQFIFQYYREEENGRGNFPPRFSGLQFPNYSSELNVNALELDDSALYLCASSLDNSPLHFGNGTRLTVT.

This clonotype was observed a handful of times. The CDR3 protein is CSARVSRLAGGLGGETQYF. CDR3 coding DNA: TGCAGTGCTAGAGTTTCGAGGCTAGCGGGAGGGCTGGGGGGAGAGACCCAGTACTTC. V gene TRBV20-1 combines with J gene TRBJ2-5; 12 bases map to TRBD2. Germline assignment: CDR1 DFQATT and CDR2 SNEGSKA (reference sequence). This CDR3 region has 19 residues. J lost 4 bases, V lost 1 base, and 16 bases had no gene match.

The rearrangement uses TRBV19 and TRBJ2-4, with D perhaps TRBD1 (6 bases). Between the trimmed V and J ends, which lost 3 bases and 3 bases, there was a span of 15 bases. Germline V gives CDR1 LNHDA, CDR2 SQIVND (reference sequence). The CDR3 consists of 16 residues. The CDR3 is CASSMVSGALKNIQYF. CDR3 sequence (DNA): TGTGCCAGTAGTATGGTGTCAGGGGCTCTCAAAAACATTCAGTACTTC. Looking up the rest from reference TRBV19 and TRBJ2-4 gives the full variable domain: DGGITQSPKYLFRKEGQNVTLSCEQNLNHDAMYWYRQDPGQGLRLIYYSQIVNDFQKGDIAEGYSVSREKKESFPLTVTSAQKNPTAFYLCASSMVSGALKNIQYFGAGTRLSVL.

The rearrangement uses TRBV20-1 and TRBJ2-5; tentative D call: TRBD1 (6 bases). Germline V gene lookup returns CDR1 DFQATT and CDR2 SNEGSKA (reference sequence). The CDR3 runs to 13 residues. The CDR3 protein is CSPAGGQQETQYF. DNA of the CDR3: TGCAGCCCCGCCGGCGGACAGCAAGAGACCCAGTACTTC.

V gene TRBV7-9 combines with J gene TRBJ2-5; D call uncertain. The V end was cut by 0 bases, the J end by 5 bases, with 19 bases between. CDR3 length: 17 residues. The germline V gene has CDR1 SEHNR and CDR2 FQNEAQ (reference sequence). The CDR3 DNA sequence: TGTGCCAGCAGCTTAGCGGTTGGCAACACCGTACCCGAGACCCAGTACTTC. Translating gives CASSLAVGNTVPETQYF.

The chain couples TRBV20-1 to TRBJ2-1; D not certain. Germline CDR1 is DFQATT and CDR2 is SNEGSKA (reference sequence). This CDR3 is built from 12 residues. Trimming shortened V by 4 bases and J by 3 bases, and 7 bases separated the two germline ends. The CDR3: CSATIHYNEQFF. CDR3 DNA: TGCAGTGCTACCATTCACTACAATGAGCAGTTCTTC.

The chain uses TRBV27 and TRBJ2-2; D ambiguous. The V end lost 5 bases, the J end lost 4 bases, and 8 bases lay between the germline ends. The CDR3 loop spans 13 amino acids. In germline, CDR1 is MNHEY, CDR2 SMNVEV (reference sequence). The DNA for the CDR3 is TGTGCCAGCAGTCCGAGAGGCACCGGGGAGCTGTTTTTT. The encoded protein is CASSPRGTGELFF.

V gene TRBV6-1 combines with J gene TRBJ1-4, with D perhaps TRBD1 (5 bases). From germline, CDR1 is MNHNS and CDR2 SASEGT. The CDR3 loop spans 19 amino acids. V was clipped by 3 bases and J by 7 bases, with 27 bases between them. The DNA for the CDR3 is TGTGCCAGCAGTGACCCCCCCCCTGAAGGCAGGGTTAGTGGTGAAAAACTGTTTTTT. Encoded protein: CASSDPPPEGRVSGEKLFF.

The rearrangement uses TRBV6-2 or TRBV6-3 and TRBJ1-5, with TRBD1 matching over 7 bases. The CDR3 has 13 amino acids. Trimming cost V 7 bases and J 11 bases; bases outside gene matches: 11. The germline CDR1 and CDR2 sequences are MNHEY and SVGEGT. CDR3 nucleotide sequence: TGTGCCAGCAATGACAGGGCCTCGGCGACCCAGCATTTT. Residues: CASNDRASATQHF.

The gene calls are TRBV5-4 and TRBJ2-5; 9 bases map to TRBD2. Germline CDR1 SGHNT, CDR2 YYREEE (reference sequence). V gave up 2 bases and J gave up 2 bases; unmatched junction bases: 4. The CDR3 is 15 residues long. CDR3 DNA: TGTGCCAGCAGCTTCCGACTAGCGGCACAAGAGACCCAGTACTTC. It is translated as CASSFRLAAQETQYF.

The chain uses TRBV27 and TRBJ2-5; the D gene is possibly TRBD1 (5 bases). Germline V gene lookup returns CDR1 MNHEY and CDR2 SMNVEV (reference sequence). CDR3 length: 15 residues. The V end was cut by 3 bases, the J end by 2 bases, with 13 bases between. In nucleotides, the CDR3 is TGTGCCAGCAGTTTGGTTTGGCGGACACAAGAGACCCAGTACTTC. Protein product: CASSLVWRTQETQYF.

The rearrangement joins TRBV7-2 to TRBJ2-1; D is uncertain. The CDR3 extends over 13 amino acids. The V end lost 2 bases, the J end lost 7 bases, and 9 bases lay between the germline ends. Germline V gene sequence: CDR1 SGHTA, CDR2 FQGNSA. The CDR3 DNA follows: TGTGCCAGCAGCTTATCCCACGGGAATGAGCAGTTCTTC. Protein: CASSLSHGNEQFF.

The chain couples TRBV28 to TRBJ1-1; weak D call: TRBD1 (5 bases). The CDR3 extends over 14 amino acids. V gave up 1 base and J gave up 6 bases, with 12 bases separating them. Germline CDR1 and CDR2: MDHEN and SYDVKM. As DNA, the CDR3 is TGTGCCAGCAGTTTATCGCAGGGAATAGCTGAAGCTTTCTTT. Translating gives CASSLSQGIAEAFF.

This clonotype was observed a few times. This rearrangement joins TRBV28 to TRBJ1-5; no clear D gene. V was trimmed by 11 bases and J by 4 bases, leaving 18 bases between them. Looked up from germline, CDR1 is MDHEN and CDR2 is SYDVKM. CDR3 length: 14 residues. The CDR3 DNA reads TGTGCCGCCAAGACCGTCTTGGGGAATCAGCCCCAGCATTTT. This gives the protein CAAKTVLGNQPQHF.

The V gene is TRBV6-1, the J gene TRBJ1-4, with D possibly matching TRBD1 (5 bases). The germline V gene has CDR1 MNHNS and CDR2 SASEGT. This CDR3 contains 11 residues. Trimming shortened V by 6 bases and J by 7 bases, and 6 bases separated the two germline ends. DNA of the CDR3: TGTGCCAGCAGCGGGGGTGAAAAACTGTTTTTT. Translating gives CASSGGEKLFF.

This clonotype came up a few times. This chain links TRBV7-2 with TRBJ1-6, with TRBD1 as a possible D gene (6 bases). The V gene lost 4 bases and the J gene lost 5 bases, with 12 bases spanning the gap. The CDR3 extends over 15 amino acids. Germline V lookup: CDR1 SGHTA, CDR2 FQGNSA. Here the CDR3 DNA reads TGTGCCAGCAGCTCACGACAGGCAGATAATTCACCCCTCCACTTT. It codes for CASSSRQADNSPLHF.

In this sample, this clonotype turned up a few times. The V call is TRBV20-1, the J call TRBJ2-1; TRBD1 aligns across 9 bases. The length of the CDR3 is 15 residues. Germline V gene data show CDR1 as DFQATT and CDR2 as SNEGSKA (reference sequence). Trimming removed 2 bases from V and 9 bases from J; junction bases left unmatched: 11. This CDR3 reads CSARQQGQGISEQFF. The CDR3 coding sequence is TGCAGTGCTAGACAGCAAGGACAGGGGATCAGTGAGCAGTTCTTC.

This clonotype has a handful of counts. The V and J genes are TRBV7-2 and TRBJ1-2; 8 bases match TRBD1. The CDR3 runs 14 residues. The germline V gene has CDR1 SGHTA and CDR2 FQGNSA. Trimming took 6 bases from V and 4 from J; bases not matched to a gene: 7. The CDR3 loop is CASRTDRGSYGYTF. In nucleotides, the CDR3 is TGTGCCAGCAGGACCGACAGGGGAAGCTATGGCTACACCTTC.

This chain uses TRBV20-1 with TRBJ2-5; 7 bases map to TRBD2. With V trimmed by 5 bases and J by 2 bases, 8 bases remained unmatched. The germline V gene encodes CDR1 DFQATT and CDR2 SNEGSKA (reference sequence). The CDR3 covers 14 residues. In DNA form, the CDR3 reads TGCAGTGCTTCCCTAGCGGTAGTTCAAGAGACCCAGTACTTC. Translating gives CSASLAVVQETQYF.

The genes are TRBV30 and TRBJ1-6; no clear D gene. Trimming removed 3 bases from V and 8 bases from J, with 14 bases in between. Germline CDR1 GTSNPN, CDR2 SVGIG (reference sequence). The CDR3 consists of 14 residues. The CDR3 DNA follows: TGTGCCTGGAGCGTGCAGAGCGATCATTCACCCCTCCACTTT. Translation gives CAWSVQSDHSPLHF.

The chain joins TRBV19 to TRBJ2-6; 8 nucleotides align to TRBD1. V was clipped by 8 bases and J by 0 bases; unmatched bases: 3. Germline V lookup: CDR1 LNHDA, CDR2 SQIVND (reference sequence). This CDR3 has 15 amino acids. The CDR3 reads CASRDRSSGANVLTF. CDR3 sequence (DNA): TGTGCCAGTCGGGACAGGTCCTCTGGGGCCAACGTCCTGACTTTC.

V and J are TRBV6-2 or TRBV6-3 and TRBJ2-3; D not resolved. V lost 6 bases and J 4 bases, leaving 8 bases between the germline ends. The CDR3 runs to 12 residues. Germline CDR1 reads MNHEY; CDR2 reads SVGEGT. CDR3 amino acids: CASSRPADTQYF. Written as DNA, the CDR3 is TGTGCCAGCAGCCGGCCGGCAGATACGCAGTATTTT.

This sequence joins TRBV6-1 and TRBJ2-3; 8 positions agree with TRBD1. In germline, CDR1 is MNHNS, CDR2 SASEGT. The CDR3 has 13 amino acids. Losses at the gene ends were 6 bases for V and 6 bases for J; bases not matched to a gene: 5. CDR3 amino acids: CASSDRGIDTQYF. In DNA, the CDR3 is TGTGCCAGCAGCGACAGGGGAATTGATACGCAGTATTTT.

The V and J genes are TRBV24-1 and TRBJ2-1, with 12 bases matching TRBD2. Germline V gene data show CDR1 as KGHDR and CDR2 as SFDVKD. This CDR3 is built from 15 residues. V shed 6 bases and J 9 bases; nucleotides not matched to a gene: 8. In nucleotides, the CDR3 is TGTGCCACCAGTACTACTAGCGGGGGGTGGGGTGAGCAGTTCTTC. Protein product: CATSTTSGGWGEQFF.

CDR3 region: CASSDFGQPQHF. For the CDR3, the DNA is TGTGCCAGCAGCGATTTCGGTCAGCCCCAGCATTTT. The gene calls are TRBV11-2 and TRBJ1-5, with D uncertain. V shed 5 bases and J shed 6 bases, with 8 bases lying between them. Germline lookup yields CDR1 SGHAT and CDR2 FQNNGV. This CDR3 is 12 amino acids long.

A few counts support this clonotype. The rearrangement links TRBV24-1 to TRBJ2-5; D gene unclear. The CDR3 is 14 amino acids. Looked up from germline, CDR1 is KGHDR and CDR2 is SFDVKD. The V and J ends lost 0 bases and 4 bases respectively, with 8 bases between them. The CDR3 DNA follows: TGTGCCACCAGTGATTTGTTCCGACCAGAGACCCAGTACTTC. It encodes CATSDLFRPETQYF.

The chain combines TRBV6-5 with TRBJ1-5; D gene unclear. Trimming removed 3 bases at V and 1 base at J, with 10 bases between. Germline assignment: CDR1 MNHEY and CDR2 SVGAGI. This CDR3 spans 15 amino acids. The CDR3 loop is CASSYEVASNQPQHF. The CDR3 nucleotides read TGTGCCAGCAGTTATGAGGTTGCGAGCAATCAGCCCCAGCATTTT.